The 28 T cell receptor beta chains below all came from one sample that was sequenced in a study of identical twins. TCRdb recomputed calls from the 5' RACE reads with MiXCR, one row per CDR3 protein. The table includes approximately 230,000 distinct CDR3 sequences, about 14% detected once. The sequenced sample consisted of memory (CD45RO+) T cells sorted from blood. Receptors were obtained from a woman between 18 and 29 years old in good health.

The genes are TRBV5-1 and TRBJ2-3; no firm D call. Trimming shortened V by 1 base and J by 2 bases, and 8 bases separated the two germline ends. CDR1 is SGHRS and CDR2 is YFSETQ in the germline V gene. The CDR3 contains 14 residues. This CDR3 reads CASSLLWYTDTQYF. The CDR3 nucleotides read TGCGCCAGCAGCTTGCTCTGGTACACAGATACGCAGTATTTT.

The rearrangement joins TRBV3-1 to TRBJ2-7; D gene uncertain. The CDR3 contains 12 residues. Germline CDR1 is LGHDT and CDR2 is YNNKEL (reference sequence). Trimming removed 2 bases from V and 8 bases from J, with 10 bases in between. The CDR3 reads CASSQPRSKQYF. The CDR3 bases are TGTGCCAGCAGCCAACCACGCTCAAAGCAGTACTTC.

This clonotype appeared a few times. The chain has TRBV6-5 and TRBJ1-5; weak D call: TRBD1 (5 bases). The germline gives CDR1 MNHEY, CDR2 SVGAGI. Trimming took 4 bases from V and 7 from J, leaving 11 bases between them. This CDR3 spans 13 amino acids. CDR3 sequence (DNA): TGTGCCAGCAGTTTGTTTTACAGGCAGCCCCAGCATTTT. This codes for CASSLFYRQPQHF.

The chain uses TRBV20-1 and TRBJ2-5, with 11 positions matching TRBD2. Trimming at V came to 5 bases and at J to 2 bases, leaving 10 bases not matched to a gene. Germline V lookup: CDR1 DFQATT, CDR2 SNEGSKA (reference sequence). The CDR3 totals 16 residues. The CDR3 here is CSAGDPGTSGQETQYF. CDR3 nucleotide sequence: TGCAGTGCTGGCGATCCAGGGACTAGCGGTCAAGAGACCCAGTACTTC.

This clonotype turned up a few times. This chain links TRBV3-1 with TRBJ1-2; TRBD1 is a possible D gene (5 bases). Germline V gene sequence: CDR1 LGHDT, CDR2 YNNKEL (reference sequence). The CDR3 spans 15 residues. With 0 bases removed from V and 4 bases from J, the gap between germline ends came to 12 bases. This chain's CDR3 is CASSQDWQGFYGYTF. In nucleotides, the CDR3 is TGTGCCAGCAGCCAAGATTGGCAGGGATTCTATGGCTACACCTTC.

In its sample, this clonotype was seen a few times. The rearrangement uses TRBV2 and TRBJ2-5; D uncertain. Trimming took 7 bases from V and 1 from J, leaving 7 bases between them. This CDR3 has 12 amino acids. Germline CDR1 reads SNHLY; CDR2 reads FYNNEI. Here the CDR3 reads CASTYSQETQYF. The CDR3 DNA reads as TGTGCCAGCACTTACAGCCAAGAGACCCAGTACTTC.

The chain joins TRBV4-3 to TRBJ2-7; TRBD1 aligns across 8 bases. Per the germline V gene, CDR1 is LGHNA and CDR2 is YSLEER. J gave up 5 bases and V 0 bases, and 12 bases lay outside the gene matches. The CDR3 length is 17 residues. The CDR3 coding sequence is TGCGCCAGCAGCCAAGATTTCTGGGGGACAGGAGGGCACGAGCAGTACTTC. This encodes CASSQDFWGTGGHEQYF.

This clonotype was observed a few times. The V call is TRBV6-4, the J call TRBJ2-3; a possible D gene is TRBD2 (6 bases). Germline CDR1 and CDR2: MRHNA and SNTAGT. Trimming removed 0 bases from V and 0 bases from J, with 10 bases in between. The CDR3 runs to 16 residues. The CDR3 DNA is TGTGCCAGCAGTGACTCAGCGAGCGGGAGCACAGATACGCAGTATTTT. Amino acids: CASSDSASGSTDTQYF.

The gene calls are TRBV7-9 and TRBJ2-1, with D perhaps assigned TRBD1 or TRBD2 (5 bases each). Per the germline V gene, CDR1 is SEHNR and CDR2 is FQNEAQ (reference sequence). This CDR3 is built from 16 residues. Trimming stripped 5 bases from V and 1 base from J, with 15 bases between. In nucleotides, the CDR3 is TGTGCCAGCAGCCTCAGATTTGGGGGATCCTACAATGAGCAGTTCTTC. It codes for CASSLRFGGSYNEQFF.

This clonotype was found many times. This chain joins TRBV13 and TRBJ1-6; D is ambiguous. This CDR3 comprises 12 residues. The germline V gene has CDR1 PRHDT and CDR2 FYEKMQ (reference sequence). The V end lost 5 bases, the J end lost 7 bases, and 6 bases lay between the germline ends. This CDR3 reads CASSTENSPLHF. The CDR3 DNA reads TGTGCCAGCAGCACCGAGAATTCACCCCTCCACTTT.

This clonotype was counted only a few times. The CDR3 reads CASSHHGELFF. The CDR3 bases are TGTGCCAGCAGCCATCACGGGGAGCTGTTTTTT. The rearrangement links TRBV3-1 to TRBJ2-2; D gene ambiguous. Germline loops: CDR1 LGHDT, CDR2 YNNKEL (reference sequence). The CDR3 length is 11 residues. The V end was cut by 3 bases, the J end by 7 bases, with 3 bases between. The whole variable domain, filled in from reference TRBV3-1 and TRBJ2-2, reads DTAVSQTPKYLVTQMGNDKSIKCEQNLGHDTMYWYKQDSKKFLKIMFSYNNKELIINETVPNRFSPKSPDKAHLNLHINSLELGDSAVYFCASSHHGELFFGEGSRLTVL.

This chain links TRBV20-1 with TRBJ2-1; TRBD1 might be the D (5 bases). The CDR3 has 13 amino acids. V was cut by 0 bases and J by 7 bases, with 10 bases left in between. Looked up from germline, CDR1 is DFQATT and CDR2 is SNEGSKA (reference sequence). In DNA, the CDR3 is TGCAGTGCTAGAGACAGGGTTGAGAATGAGCAGTTCTTC. Translation: CSARDRVENEQFF.

The chain has TRBV11-2 and TRBJ2-5; a possible D gene is TRBD1 (6 bases). The V gene's germline CDR1 is SGHAT and CDR2 FQNNGV. This CDR3 is built from 14 residues. V lost 7 bases and J lost 4, with 16 bases in between. The CDR3 here is CASTGTGRIETQYF. In DNA form, the CDR3 reads TGTGCCAGCACCGGAACAGGGCGGATAGAGACCCAGTACTTC.

This clonotype was detected a few times. The CDR3: CSARSNTEAFF. The CDR3 bases are TGCAGTGCTAGATCCAACACTGAAGCTTTCTTT. V gene TRBV20-1 combines with J gene TRBJ1-1; D is unclear. CDR1 is DFQATT and CDR2 is SNEGSKA in the germline V gene (reference sequence). This CDR3 region has 11 residues. V was pared by 2 bases and J by 2 bases, with 3 bases between.

This clonotype was found many times. V gene TRBV12-3 or TRBV12-4 combines with J gene TRBJ2-3, with a weak D call TRBD2 (6 bases). V was cut by 7 bases and J by 2 bases, with 13 bases left in between. The CDR3 loop spans 14 amino acids. The CDR3 loop reads CASTPGGDTDTQYF. CDR3 coding DNA: TGTGCCAGCACCCCGGGCGGGGACACAGATACGCAGTATTTT.

The rearrangement joins TRBV20-1 to TRBJ2-7; no firm D call. Trimming stripped 0 bases from V and 7 bases from J, with 10 bases between. Germline CDR1 reads DFQATT; CDR2 reads SNEGSKA (reference sequence). The CDR3 totals 12 residues. CDR3 region: CSARDAAREQYF. In nucleotides, the CDR3 is TGCAGTGCTAGAGACGCGGCAAGGGAGCAGTACTTC.

This clonotype has just a few counts. The genes are TRBV20-1 and TRBJ2-5; D is tentatively TRBD1 or TRBD2 (6 bases each). Trimming removed 6 bases at V and 1 base at J, with 18 bases between. This CDR3 region has 15 residues. Germline loops: CDR1 DFQATT, CDR2 SNEGSKA (reference sequence). CDR3 loop: CSASPGGRSQETQYF. As DNA, the CDR3 is TGCAGTGCCAGCCCCGGGGGCCGTTCCCAAGAGACCCAGTACTTC.

This clonotype was observed a few times. The chain uses TRBV27 and TRBJ2-1, with TRBD2 identical over 7 bases. After removal of 2 bases from V and 0 bases from J, the junction contained 1 base not matched to a gene. Germline CDR1 reads MNHEY; CDR2 reads SMNVEV (reference sequence). This CDR3 spans 15 amino acids. The CDR3 is CASSLGEGSYNEQFF. The DNA of the CDR3 is TGTGCCAGCAGTTTAGGGGAGGGCTCCTACAATGAGCAGTTCTTC.

The chain combines TRBV6-1 with TRBJ2-1; no reliable D call. Germline V gives CDR1 MNHNS, CDR2 SASEGT. Trimming took off 9 bases at V and 8 bases at J, with 23 bases between the two ends. This CDR3 is built from 15 residues. CDR3 region: CARDRKRVLHDEQFF. The CDR3 DNA is TGTGCCAGAGATAGGAAGAGAGTTCTTCACGATGAGCAGTTCTTC.

The chain couples TRBV6-1 to TRBJ1-2; TRBD1 agrees at 8 bases. CDR1 is MNHNS, CDR2 SASEGT, per germline. V shed 7 bases and J 4 bases; nucleotides not matched to a gene: 8. The CDR3 length is 14 residues. Here the CDR3 reads CASTRDRRSYGYTF. CDR3 DNA sequence: TGTGCCAGCACCAGGGACAGGAGGAGCTATGGCTACACCTTC.

This clonotype has a handful of counts. The chain employs TRBV6-2 or TRBV6-3 and TRBJ1-1; TRBD1 agrees at 9 bases. Germline CDR1 reads MNHEY; CDR2 reads SVGEGT. Unmatched junction bases numbered 14, after V lost 10 bases and J lost 5 bases. The CDR3 runs 15 residues. The CDR3 DNA is TGTGCCACCCTGAACCCGGGACAGGGTGTGACTGAAGCTTTCTTT. Translated: CATLNPGQGVTEAFF.

This clonotype was recorded many times. The chain uses TRBV7-2 and TRBJ1-4; the D gene is possibly TRBD1 (5 bases). Germline V gene lookup returns CDR1 SGHTA and CDR2 FQGNSA. Trimming pared 1 base from V and 8 bases from J, leaving 14 bases between. The CDR3 covers 15 residues. CDR3 bases: TGTGCCAGCAGCTTAGGAGGACATAATATAGAAAAACTGTTTTTT. The encoded protein is CASSLGGHNIEKLFF. Filled out from reference TRBV7-2 and TRBJ1-4, the complete variable domain reads GAGVSQSPSNKVTEKGKDVELRCDPISGHTALYWYRQSLGQGLEFLIYFQGNSAPDKSGLPSDRFSAERTGGSVSTLTIQRTQQEDSAVYLCASSLGGHNIEKLFFGSGTQLSVL.

This clonotype occurred a few times. This sequence joins TRBV5-1 and TRBJ2-7; tentative D call: TRBD1 (6 bases). The CDR3 totals 14 residues. The germline gives CDR1 SGHRS, CDR2 YFSETQ. Trimming pared 2 bases from V and 0 bases from J, leaving 9 bases between. The CDR3: CASSLQGTSYEQYF. The CDR3 region has the DNA TGCGCCAGCAGCTTACAGGGTACCTCCTACGAGCAGTACTTC. Looking up the rest from reference TRBV5-1 and TRBJ2-7 gives the full variable domain: KAGVTQTPRYLIKTRGQQVTLSCSPISGHRSVSWYQQTPGQGLQFLFEYFSETQRNKGNFPGRFSGRQFSNSRSEMNVSTLELGDSALYLCASSLQGTSYEQYFGPGTRLTVT.

This clonotype was detected only a few times. V gene TRBV12-3 or TRBV12-4 combines with J gene TRBJ1-2; D unresolved. V dropped 2 bases and J dropped 6 bases, with 13 bases sitting between them. CDR3 size: 14 residues. In DNA form, the CDR3 reads TGTGCCAGCAGTTTAAAGCCAGTCCTCGATGGCTACACCTTC. It encodes CASSLKPVLDGYTF.

This clonotype has just a few counts. This chain links TRBV30 with TRBJ2-1; D perhaps matches TRBD2 (6 bases). Trimming pared 2 bases from V and 10 bases from J, leaving 12 bases between. The CDR3 covers 12 residues. The germline CDR1 and CDR2 sequences are GTSNPN and SVGIG (reference sequence). This chain's CDR3 is CAWSSGVGEQFF. In nucleotides, the CDR3 is TGTGCCTGGAGTTCGGGAGTCGGGGAGCAGTTCTTC.

This clonotype was counted ten times or more. V is TRBV12-3 or TRBV12-4 and J is TRBJ2-5; 7 bases agree with TRBD2. The V gene end was trimmed by 8 bases and the J gene end by 5 bases; junction bases not matched to a gene: 8. This CDR3 is 13 amino acids long. CDR3 amino acids: CASGGSGLETQYF. The CDR3 DNA sequence: TGTGCCAGCGGCGGGAGTGGGCTGGAGACCCAGTACTTC.

This clonotype was picked up many times. This chain uses TRBV6-1 with TRBJ1-2; no firm D call. The CDR3 spans 13 residues. V lost 2 bases, J lost 4 bases, and 8 bases lay in between. Per the germline V gene, CDR1 is MNHNS and CDR2 is SASEGT. CDR3 sequence reads: CASSERQAYGYTF. The CDR3 DNA reads TGTGCCAGCAGTGAACGGCAGGCCTATGGCTACACCTTC.

This clonotype was seen a few times. The chain is built from TRBV7-2 and TRBJ1-5; D might be TRBD1 (6 bases). This CDR3 spans 15 amino acids. Trimming took 4 bases from V and 4 from J, leaving 14 bases between them. CDR1 and CDR2 (germline): SGHTA, FQGNSA. The CDR3 sequence is CASSSQTGLNQPQHF. The CDR3 nucleotides read TGTGCCAGCAGCTCCCAAACAGGGTTAAATCAGCCCCAGCATTTT.